The 14 T cell receptor beta chains in this list originate from one sample, sequenced in a study of T-cell reconstitution after alpha-beta-depleted transplantation in children. The library targeted TCRbeta and was prepared with unique molecular identifiers. TCRdb ran MiXCR on the PCR reads and lists one entry per CDR3 protein. Of some 530,000 distinct CDR3 sequences in the sample, around 13% are singletons; the top ten hold around 5.8%. Sequences were derived from PBMCs from the stem cell graft donor, sampled from the stem cell graft. The receptors derive from a human donor who donated a stem cell graft to a child with combined immunodeficiency.

This clonotype occurred a few times. CDR3 in DNA: TGTGCCAGCAGCCTAGGACAGACTAACTATGGCTACACCTTC. It encodes CASSLGQTNYGYTF. The chain is built from TRBV7-2 and TRBJ1-2, with a weak D call TRBD1 (6 bases). Trimming cost V 5 bases and J 0 bases, with 10 bases left between them. From germline, CDR1 is SGHTA and CDR2 FQGNSA. CDR3 length: 14 amino acids.

The V and J genes are TRBV9 and TRBJ2-7; 7 bases are shared with TRBD1. The CDR3 runs 15 residues. The germline V gene has CDR1 SGDLS and CDR2 YYNGEE. The V gene end was trimmed by 0 bases and the J gene end by 6 bases; junction bases not matched to a gene: 9. The CDR3 sequence is CASSVGNRGSFEQYF. In nucleotides, the CDR3 is TGTGCCAGCAGCGTAGGCAACAGGGGAAGTTTCGAGCAGTACTTC. Full variable domain (rest looked up from reference TRBV9 and TRBJ2-7): DSGVTQTPKHLITATGQRVTLRCSPRSGDLSVYWYQQSLDQGLQFLIQYYNGEERAKGNILERFSAQQFPDLHSELNLSSLELGDSALYFCASSVGNRGSFEQYFGPGTRLTVT.

This clonotype came up many times. The V call is TRBV7-9, the J call TRBJ2-7; 8 nucleotides line up with TRBD1. From germline, CDR1 is SEHNR and CDR2 FQNEAQ (reference sequence). The CDR3 length is 16 residues. V lost 3 bases, J lost 2 bases, and 9 bases stayed unmatched. CDR3: CASSFGWTGKTYEQYF. CDR3 in DNA: TGTGCCAGCAGCTTCGGATGGACAGGGAAGACCTACGAGCAGTACTTC. The variable domain in full, completed from reference TRBV7-9 and TRBJ2-7, reads DTGVSQNPRHKITKRGQNVTFRCDPISEHNRLYWYRQTLGQGPEFLTYFQNEAQLEKSRLLSDRFSAERPKGSFSTLEIQRTEQGDSAMYLCASSFGWTGKTYEQYFGPGTRLTVT.

This clonotype was counted ten times or more. For the CDR3, the DNA is TGTGCCAGCAGGGGAATGAACTATGGCTACACCTTC. Its protein is CASRGMNYGYTF. The chain recombines TRBV28 with TRBJ1-2, with D unclear. The length of the CDR3 is 12 residues. V shed 6 bases and J shed 2 bases, with 7 bases lying between them. Germline loops: CDR1 MDHEN, CDR2 SYDVKM.

This clonotype has just a few counts. The chain joins TRBV7-3 to TRBJ2-1; TRBD2 matches at 14 bases. The CDR3 is 15 residues long. Germline V gene lookup returns CDR1 SGHTA and CDR2 FQGTGA. V gave up 5 bases and J gave up 12 bases; unmatched junction bases: 9. The CDR3 loop reads CASSDGLAGGEPQFF. DNA for the CDR3: TGTGCCAGCAGCGACGGACTAGCGGGAGGCGAACCGCAGTTCTTC.

This clonotype was counted many times. This chain joins TRBV7-2 and TRBJ1-3; D might be TRBD1 (5 bases). V lost 1 base to trimming and J lost 1 base, with 8 bases between them. Per the germline V gene, CDR1 is SGHTA and CDR2 is FQGNSA. CDR3 length: 15 residues. The CDR3 nucleotides are TGTGCCAGCAGCTTAGACAGGAGTTCTGGAAACACCATATATTTT. Protein sequence: CASSLDRSSGNTIYF. The full variable domain, its missing parts supplied by reference TRBV7-2 and TRBJ1-3, is GAGVSQSPSNKVTEKGKDVELRCDPISGHTALYWYRQSLGQGLEFLIYFQGNSAPDKSGLPSDRFSAERTGGSVSTLTIQRTQQEDSAVYLCASSLDRSSGNTIYFGEGSWLTVV.

This clonotype was recorded a few times. This chain connects TRBV7-6 to TRBJ1-2; maybe TRBD1 (5 bases). This CDR3 is 16 amino acids long. CDR1 SGHVS and CDR2 FNYEAQ come from the germline V gene. Trimming stripped 2 bases from V and 4 bases from J, with 17 bases between. For the CDR3, the DNA is TGTGCCAGCAGCTTATTTCCCCTCAACAGGCGCTATGGCTACACCTTC. Its protein product is CASSLFPLNRRYGYTF.

This clonotype occurred many times. V gene TRBV20-1 combines with J gene TRBJ2-2; D might be TRBD2 (5 bases). This CDR3 has 13 residues. Germline V gives CDR1 DFQATT, CDR2 SNEGSKA (reference sequence). Between the trimmed V and J ends, which lost 1 base and 5 bases, there was a span of 8 bases. The CDR3 sequence is CSARAGYTGELFF. DNA for the CDR3: TGCAGTGCTAGAGCGGGGTATACCGGGGAGCTGTTTTTT.

This clonotype was picked up many times. The J gene is TRBJ2-7, the V gene TRBV28; TRBD2 matches 10 bases. The CDR3 runs 19 residues. CDR1 and CDR2 (germline): MDHEN, SYDVKM. The V and J ends lost 4 bases and 3 bases, in that order; junction bases with no gene match: 18. CDR3 sequence (DNA): TGTGCCAGCAGTTCGATAACTAGCGGGAACGTCTTCCTCCTCTACGAGCAGTACTTC. It specifies CASSSITSGNVFLLYEQYF.

The gene calls are TRBV12-3 or TRBV12-4 and TRBJ2-7, with D possibly being TRBD2 (6 bases). The ends were cut back, 5 bases at V and 0 bases at J, with 14 bases in the middle. This CDR3 is 15 amino acids long. For the CDR3, the DNA is TGTGCCAGCAGTCGGACGGGAGACAGCTCCTACGAGCAGTACTTC. The encoded protein is CASSRTGDSSYEQYF.

This clonotype was detected a few times. This chain joins TRBV19 and TRBJ2-7; TRBD1 aligns across 8 bases. With V trimmed by 5 bases and J by 2 bases, 8 bases remained unmatched. The CDR3 length is 15 residues. Germline lookup yields CDR1 LNHDA and CDR2 SQIVND (reference sequence). The DNA of the CDR3 is TGTGCCAGTAGTCCGCATCCGACAGGGGCCTACGAGCAGTACTTC. This encodes CASSPHPTGAYEQYF.

This clonotype turned up a few times. This rearrangement joins TRBV11-1 to TRBJ1-2; D is unclear. From germline, CDR1 is SGHAT and CDR2 FQDESV (reference sequence). Deletions cut 0 bases from V and 0 bases from J, with 17 bases between. The length of the CDR3 is 18 residues. The CDR3 loop reads CASSLASKSWPTNYGYTF. In DNA form, the CDR3 reads TGTGCCAGCAGCTTAGCTTCAAAATCCTGGCCTACTAACTATGGCTACACCTTC. The whole variable domain, remainder taken from reference TRBV11-1 and TRBJ1-2, is EAEVAQSPRYKITEKSQAVAFWCDPISGHATLYWYRQILGQGPELLVQFQDESVVDDSQLPKDRFSAERLKGVDSTLKIQPAELGDSAMYLCASSLASKSWPTNYGYTFGSGTRLTVV.

This clonotype came up a few times. The rearrangement uses TRBV21-1 and TRBJ2-7; the listed D gene, TRBD1, was not tested against the DNA. TRBV21-1 counts as a pseudogene. CDR3 length: 17 residues. CDR3 in amino acids: CASSKEGDTPGGSEQYF. The CDR3 DNA reads as TGTGCCAGCAGCAAAGAAGGTGACACGCCTGGGGGAAGCGAGCAGTACTTC.

This clonotype was recorded many times. V gene TRBV20-1 combines with J gene TRBJ2-2, with a tentative D call TRBD2 (7 bases). The CDR3 has 16 residues. The V and J ends lost 5 bases and 3 bases respectively, with 19 bases between them. Germline values: CDR1 DFQATT, CDR2 SNEGSKA (reference sequence). The CDR3 reads CSAPRSGGWDTGELFF. The CDR3 DNA reads TGCAGTGCTCCTAGGTCGGGGGGCTGGGACACCGGGGAGCTGTTTTTT.